Below are 23 T cell receptor beta chains sequenced from a single sample in a study of blood T cell repertoires in COVID-19 (dated by TCRdb to 2020 to 2021). Library method: the immunoSEQ multiplex PCR assay. Entries here come from immuneACCESS through TCRdb and include only in-frame sequences with V and J called. Some clones fail to appear in such tables; in the studies checked, an unresolved V gene covers under half of the shortfall, and the cause of the remainder is unknown. Within this sample are roughly 150,000 clones, with roughly 85% of them counted one time only. Of the sample, around 19% falls within the top ten clones. Sequencing was done on a sample of PBMCs or T cells enriched from blood (not recorded which). The receptors were sampled from a woman between 65 and 79 years old in a cohort exposed to, infected with or recovered from COVID-19 (not recorded which).

This chain joins TRBV12-3 or TRBV12-4 and TRBJ2-7; D call uncertain. V lost 2 bases, J lost 8 bases, and 10 bases lay in between. This CDR3 is built from 12 residues. The CDR3 sequence is CASSLSGNKQYF. CDR3 DNA sequence: TGTGCCAGCAGTTTATCTGGTAACAAGCAGTACTTC.

The V call is TRBV29-1, the J call TRBJ2-1; the D gene is possibly TRBD2 (5 bases). Trimming removed 4 bases at V and 7 bases at J, with 11 bases between. The CDR3 is 12 amino acids. Germline V lookup: CDR1 SQVTM, CDR2 ANQGSEA. The CDR3 DNA follows: TGCAGCGTTGTACTAGTTGGGAATGAGCAGTTCTTC. The encoded protein is CSVVLVGNEQFF.

This clone came up a few times. The chain has TRBV7-8 and TRBJ1-1; D uncertain. Germline CDR1 is SGHVS and CDR2 is FQNEAQ. The CDR3 contains 13 residues. The germline V and J ends were trimmed by 1 base and 5 bases, with 8 bases remaining between them. CDR3 nucleotide sequence: TGTGCCAGCAGCTTAGGGGGAGGGACTGAAGCTTTCTTT. It translates to CASSLGGGTEAFF.

The chain carries TRBV11-2 and TRBJ1-2; 11 positions match TRBD1. CDR1 is SGHAT, CDR2 FQNNGV, per germline. V was pared by 1 base and J by 7 bases, with 8 bases of the junction left unmatched. The CDR3 spans 16 residues. CDR3 coding DNA: TGTGCCAGCAGCTTAGTCTACGGGACAGGGGGAGGTGGCTACACCTTC. Translating it yields CASSLVYGTGGGGYTF.

CDR3 in DNA: TGCGCCAGCAGCGATAGCCTTACAACCTACAATGAGCAGTTCTTC. It encodes CASSDSLTTYNEQFF. The chain uses TRBV4-3 and TRBJ2-1; D uncertain. Germline lookup yields CDR1 LGHNA and CDR2 YSLEER. The CDR3 covers 15 residues. V lost 5 bases and J 2 bases, leaving 13 bases between the germline ends.

The V and J genes are TRBV28 and TRBJ1-2, with 8 bases matching TRBD1. The germline CDR1 and CDR2 sequences are MDHEN and SYDVKM. CDR3 length: 14 amino acids. J was trimmed by 4 bases and V by 10 bases; bases with no gene match: 11. In DNA, the CDR3 is TGTGCCACCGAACGCCAGGGGGCCCCCTATGGCTACACCTTC. This encodes CATERQGAPYGYTF.

The chain employs TRBV19 and TRBJ1-2; maybe TRBD1 (6 bases). V shed 3 bases and J shed 4 bases, with 15 bases lying between them. CDR1 is LNHDA and CDR2 is SQIVND in the germline V gene (reference sequence). CDR3 length equals 15 residues. The CDR3 protein is CASSISLQGGYGYTF. DNA for the CDR3: TGTGCCAGTAGTATCAGCCTACAGGGCGGCTATGGCTACACCTTC.

Concerning this clone itself: This same CDR3 is encoded by further DNA sequences in the sample. The chain joins TRBV5-1 to TRBJ2-3; possibly TRBD1 for D (6 bases). Trimming removed 4 bases at V and 0 bases at J, with 9 bases between. CDR3 length equals 14 residues. Germline V CDR1 and CDR2: SGHRS, YFSETQ. In DNA form, the CDR3 reads TGCGCCAGCAGCCTTGGACAGAGCACAGATACGCAGTATTTT. Translated, it gives CASSLGQSTDTQYF.

The table lists this clone with a count of one. The chain uses TRBV19 and TRBJ1-2; possibly TRBD1 for D (5 bases). Germline CDR1 reads LNHDA; CDR2 reads SQIVND (reference sequence). The length of the CDR3 is 15 residues. With 7 bases removed from V and 7 bases from J, the gap between germline ends came to 22 bases. The CDR3 reads CASTPLGQVGSGYTF. The CDR3 DNA reads TGTGCCAGTACCCCCCTGGGGCAGGTAGGATCTGGCTACACCTTC.

V is TRBV6-6 and J is TRBJ2-1, with 9 positions matching TRBD2. This CDR3 has 18 residues. Germline loops: CDR1 MNHNY, CDR2 SVGAGI (reference sequence). Trimming took 5 bases from V and 6 from J; bases not matched to a gene: 17. The CDR3 here is CASSRGVGISGRPNEQFF. The CDR3 bases are TGTGCCAGCAGTCGTGGGGTTGGCATTAGCGGGAGACCCAATGAGCAGTTCTTC.

The chain uses TRBV7-3 and TRBJ1-1; 7 bases fit TRBD1. The junction had 12 bases not matched to a gene; V was cut back by 0 bases and J by 5 bases. This CDR3 has 17 amino acids. CDR1 SGHTA and CDR2 FQGTGA come from the germline V gene. The CDR3 loop is CASSLTRQGPGGTEAFF. The CDR3 DNA reads as TGTGCCAGCAGCTTAACTCGACAGGGCCCAGGGGGGACTGAAGCTTTCTTT. Full variable domain (remainder filled in from reference TRBV7-3 and TRBJ1-1): GAGVSQTPSNKVTEKGKYVELRCDPISGHTALYWYRQSLGQGPEFLIYFQGTGAADDSGLPNDRFFAVRPEGSVSTLKIQRTERGDSAVYLCASSLTRQGPGGTEAFFGQGTRLTVV.

V is TRBV27 and J is TRBJ1-1; D uncertain. The CDR3 is made up of 14 amino acids. The V end lost 2 bases, the J end lost 4 bases, and 11 bases lay between the germline ends. The germline gives CDR1 MNHEY, CDR2 SMNVEV (reference sequence). Here the CDR3 DNA reads TGTGCCAGCAGTTTACAGCTCCGGGGCACTGAAGCTTTCTTT. Amino acid sequence: CASSLQLRGTEAFF.

The V and J genes are TRBV2 and TRBJ1-5, with D perhaps matching TRBD1 (6 bases). Trimming stripped 7 bases from V and 0 bases from J, with 10 bases between. Per the germline V gene, CDR1 is SNHLY and CDR2 is FYNNEI. The CDR3 is made up of 14 amino acids. The DNA of the CDR3 is TGTGCCAGCACGAGGACAGATAGCAATCAGCCCCAGCATTTT. Translating gives CASTRTDSNQPQHF.

This chain links TRBV21-1 with TRBJ1-5; the table assigns TRBD1, which was not confirmed against the DNA. TRBV21-1 is reported as a pseudogene. The CDR3 covers 16 residues. DNA for the CDR3: TGTGCCAGCAGTCAAGGACAGGGCCCGACGAATCAGCCCCAGCATTTT. Amino acid sequence: CASSQGQGPTNQPQHF.

This clone was seen a few times. This chain links TRBV2 with TRBJ1-5; D remains ambiguous. CDR1 is SNHLY, CDR2 FYNNEI, per germline. The CDR3 loop spans 13 amino acids. V dropped 3 bases and J dropped 9 bases, with 12 bases sitting between them. Here the CDR3 DNA reads TGTGCCAGCAGTGATTCGGTGAGAGCGCCCCAGCATTTT. It yields the protein CASSDSVRAPQHF.

V gene TRBV7-9 combines with J gene TRBJ2-1, with TRBD2 identical over 11 bases. This CDR3 contains 17 residues. V was clipped by 5 bases and J by 1 base; unmatched bases: 7. The germline V gene encodes CDR1 SEHNR and CDR2 FQNEAQ (reference sequence). The CDR3 DNA reads as TGTGCCAGCAGCATAGGGTCTAGCGGGAGGTCCTACAATGAGCAGTTCTTC. This codes for CASSIGSSGRSYNEQFF.

The rearrangement links TRBV18 to TRBJ1-6, with D perhaps matching TRBD1 (6 bases). In germline, CDR1 is KGHSH, CDR2 LQKENI. This CDR3 region has 14 residues. Deletions cut 2 bases from V and 10 bases from J, with 12 bases between. In DNA, the CDR3 is TGTGCCAGCTCACCAATTGACAGGCGATCACCCCTCCACTTT. Residues: CASSPIDRRSPLHF.

This clone was recorded a few times. The rearrangement uses TRBV7-2 and TRBJ2-1; D is perhaps TRBD2 (7 bases). The CDR3 spans 12 residues. The germline V and J ends were trimmed by 5 bases and 13 bases, with 15 bases remaining between them. Per the germline V gene, CDR1 is SGHTA and CDR2 is FQGNSA. This CDR3 reads CASSPQGTKQFF. CDR3 nucleotide sequence: TGTGCCAGCAGCCCTCAGGGGACTAAACAGTTCTTC. Filled out from reference TRBV7-2 and TRBJ2-1, the complete variable domain reads GAGVSQSPSNKVTEKGKDVELRCDPISGHTALYWYRQSLGQGLEFLIYFQGNSAPDKSGLPSDRFSAERTGGSVSTLTIQRTQQEDSAVYLCASSPQGTKQFFGPGTRLTVL.

The chain carries TRBV28 and TRBJ1-1, with D perhaps TRBD1 (5 bases). V lost 2 bases to trimming and J lost 0 bases, with 13 bases between them. Germline assignment: CDR1 MDHEN and CDR2 SYDVKM. The CDR3 consists of 16 residues. DNA of the CDR3: TGTGCCAGCAGTTTACTCCAGGGCACCATGAACACTGAAGCTTTCTTT. This sequence encodes CASSLLQGTMNTEAFF.

The DNA for the CDR3 is TGTGCCAGCAGTGTAGCGGGAGGGCCTGCGGCCAAAAACATTCAGTACTTC. It specifies CASSVAGGPAAKNIQYF. This chain links TRBV6-1 with TRBJ2-4, with TRBD2 matching 11 bases. V lost 4 bases to trimming and J lost 1 base; unmatched junction nucleotides: 6. Germline CDR1 and CDR2: MNHNS and SASEGT. The CDR3 has 17 residues.

CDR3 in DNA: TGTGCCAGCAGTCAGGGGAGAGGGGACTATGGCTACACCTTC. As protein: CASSQGRGDYGYTF. This sequence joins TRBV2 and TRBJ1-2; tentative D call: TRBD1 (6 bases). The CDR3 has 14 amino acids. Trimming pared 5 bases from V and 3 bases from J, leaving 13 bases between. Germline lookup yields CDR1 SNHLY and CDR2 FYNNEI.

The chain has TRBV18 and TRBJ1-5; D is ambiguous. CDR1 and CDR2 (germline): KGHSH, LQKENI. This CDR3 comprises 15 residues. Trimming left V 2 bases short and J 6 bases short, with 14 bases between. The CDR3 reads CASSPGSGSFQPQHF. As DNA, the CDR3 is TGTGCCAGCTCACCAGGGTCAGGCAGCTTTCAGCCCCAGCATTTT.

This clone was picked up a small number of times. The CDR3: CASSFDTNTEAFF. The CDR3 coding sequence is TGCGCCAGCAGCTTCGACACAAACACTGAAGCTTTCTTT. The gene calls are TRBV5-1 and TRBJ1-1, with unresolved D. Trimming took off 2 bases at V and 2 bases at J, with 7 bases between the two ends. The CDR3 covers 13 residues. CDR1 is SGHRS and CDR2 is YFSETQ in the germline V gene.